The clone carrying this TCR beta chain was seen a handful of times. The data were obtained in a study of T cells after yellow fever vaccination. After removal of 1 base from V and 7 bases from J, the junction contained 4 bases not matched to a gene. This CDR3 has 15 residues. CDR1 and CDR2 (germline): SGHTA, FQGNSA. MiXCR was run by TCRdb on the 5' RACE reads, yielding one entry per CDR3 protein. Among a few hundred thousand distinct CDR3 sequences listed, about 7.8% were seen once. This clonotype was obtained from a man between 18 and 29 years old who received the YFV17D yellow fever vaccine. The chain couples TRBV7-2 to TRBJ2-1, with 10 bases matching TRBD1. The sequencing here drew on PBMCs, taken more than 40 days after the first yellow fever vaccination. CDR3 sequence: CASSLGGTGVNEQFF. CDR3 in DNA: TGTGCCAGCAGCTTAGGGGGGACAGGGGTGAATGAGCAGTTCTTC.